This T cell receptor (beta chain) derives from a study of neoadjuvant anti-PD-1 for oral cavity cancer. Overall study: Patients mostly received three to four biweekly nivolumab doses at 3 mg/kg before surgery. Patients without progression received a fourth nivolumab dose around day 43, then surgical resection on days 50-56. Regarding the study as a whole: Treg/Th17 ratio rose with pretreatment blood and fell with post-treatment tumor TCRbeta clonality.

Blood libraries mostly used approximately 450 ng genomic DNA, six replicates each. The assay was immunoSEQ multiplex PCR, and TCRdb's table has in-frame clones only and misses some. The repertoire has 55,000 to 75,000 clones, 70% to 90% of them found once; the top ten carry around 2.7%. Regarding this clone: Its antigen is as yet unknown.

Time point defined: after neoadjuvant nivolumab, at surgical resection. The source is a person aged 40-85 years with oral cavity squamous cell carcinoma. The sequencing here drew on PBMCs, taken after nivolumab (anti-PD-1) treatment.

The DNA of the CDR3 is TGTGCCAGCAGCTTGGGTGGCTCTGGAAACACCATATATTTT. It specifies CASSLGGSGNTIYF. The V gene is TRBV5-4, the J gene TRBJ1-3; no clear D. The CDR3 is 14 residues long. Germline-derived CDR1 and CDR2 are SGHNT and YYREEE (reference sequence). V was clipped by 0 bases and J by 0 bases, with 4 bases between them.